The T cell receptor (beta chain) described here comes from a study of blood T cell repertoires in COVID-19. Original handling: Amplification of reference gene primers was used by the study to estimate nucleated cell counts. TCRdb keeps only in-frame clones here, not all; method: immunoSEQ multiplex PCR. V and J calls and clone size follow that table, whereas D and trimming were derived from the DNA. The repertoire includes 150,000 to 200,000 clones, roughly 93% of them detected once, and approximately 4.6% sits in the top ten. The V gene's germline CDR1 is SEHNR and CDR2 FQNEAQ (reference sequence). CDR3 size: 15 residues. V dropped 1 base and J dropped 3 bases, with 12 bases sitting between them.

The sequence was collected from a woman in her 50s with acute or convalescent COVID-19. Sequencing was carried out using peripheral blood. This chain connects TRBV7-9 to TRBJ1-2; unclear D gene. CDR3 protein: CASSLVFEGHYGYTF. CDR3 in DNA: TGTGCCAGCAGCTTAGTTTTCGAGGGCCACTATGGCTACACCTTC. Full variable domain (rest looked up from reference TRBV7-9 and TRBJ1-2): DTGVSQNPRHKITKRGQNVTFRCDPISEHNRLYWYRQTLGQGPEFLTYFQNEAQLEKSRLLSDRFSAERPKGSFSTLEIQRTEQGDSAMYLCASSLVFEGHYGYTFGSGTRLTVV.